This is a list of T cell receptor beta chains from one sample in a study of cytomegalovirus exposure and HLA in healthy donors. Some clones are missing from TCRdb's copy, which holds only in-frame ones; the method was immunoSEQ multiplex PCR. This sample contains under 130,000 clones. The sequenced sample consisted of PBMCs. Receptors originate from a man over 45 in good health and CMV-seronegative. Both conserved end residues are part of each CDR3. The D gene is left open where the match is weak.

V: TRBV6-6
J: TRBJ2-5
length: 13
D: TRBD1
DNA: TGTGCCAGCAGACACCAGGGGGAAGAGACCCAGTACTTC
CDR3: CASRHQGEETQYF

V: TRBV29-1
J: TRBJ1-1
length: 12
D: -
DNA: TGCAGCGTTGAAGAGCGGGCCCTTGAAGCTTTCTTT
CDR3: CSVEERALEAFF

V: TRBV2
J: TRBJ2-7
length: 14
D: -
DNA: TGTGCCAGCAAGGTAAACGGAGGCTCCTACGAGCAGTACTTC
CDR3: CASKVNGGSYEQYF

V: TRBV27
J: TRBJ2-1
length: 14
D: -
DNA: TGTGCCAGCTGTGATTGGCCTTCCTACAATGAGCAGTTCTTC
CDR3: CASCDWPSYNEQFF

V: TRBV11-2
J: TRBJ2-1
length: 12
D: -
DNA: TGTGCCAGCAGCCTCCTTTTCGATGAGCAGTTCTTC
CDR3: CASSLLFDEQFF

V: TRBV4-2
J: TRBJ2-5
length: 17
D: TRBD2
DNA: TGTGCCAGCAGCCAAACGGTGCGGGAGTTTTCAATGGAGACCCAGTACTTC
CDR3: CASSQTVREFSMETQYF

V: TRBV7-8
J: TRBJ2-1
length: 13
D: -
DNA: TGTGCTACCCGCCCAGGAGGTGTGAATGAGCAGTTCTTC
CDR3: CATRPGGVNEQFF

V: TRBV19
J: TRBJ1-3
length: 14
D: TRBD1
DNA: TGTGCCAGTAGTGTTATCACAGGGGCAAACACCATATATTTT
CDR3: CASSVITGANTIYF

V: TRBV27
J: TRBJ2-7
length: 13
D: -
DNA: TGTGCCAGCAGTTTATCACCAGAATACGAGCAGTACTTC
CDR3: CASSLSPEYEQYF

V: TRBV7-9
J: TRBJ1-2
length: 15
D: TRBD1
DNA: TGTGCCAGCAGCTTAGGACAGGGTCCGAACTATGGCTACACCTTC
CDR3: CASSLGQGPNYGYTF

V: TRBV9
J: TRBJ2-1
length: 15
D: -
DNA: TGTGCCAGCAGCGTACGAGATTTCGATCACAATGAGCAGTTCTTC
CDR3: CASSVRDFDHNEQFF

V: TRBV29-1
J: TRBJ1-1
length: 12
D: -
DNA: TGCAGCGTCCGTACAGGGAACACTGAAGCTTTCTTT
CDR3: CSVRTGNTEAFF

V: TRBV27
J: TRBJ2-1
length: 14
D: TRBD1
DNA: TGTGCCAGCAGTGCAATACAGGGGGTGGCTGAGCAGTTCTTC
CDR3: CASSAIQGVAEQFF

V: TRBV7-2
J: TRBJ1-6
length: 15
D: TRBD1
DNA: TGTGCCAGCAGCCTAGACAGGGGGCCGGATTCACCCCTCCACTTT
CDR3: CASSLDRGPDSPLHF

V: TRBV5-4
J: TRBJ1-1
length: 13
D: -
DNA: TGTGCCAGCAGCTTGGCCTCAGGTCCTGAAGCTTTCTTT
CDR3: CASSLASGPEAFF

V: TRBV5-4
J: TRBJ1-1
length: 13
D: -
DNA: TGTGCCAGCAGCGTCGACAGGACGCCTGAAGCTTTCTTT
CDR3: CASSVDRTPEAFF

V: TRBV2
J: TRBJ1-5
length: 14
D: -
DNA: TGTGCCTGGAATCAGGTCGGTAGCAATCAGCCCCAGCATTTT
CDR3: CAWNQVGSNQPQHF

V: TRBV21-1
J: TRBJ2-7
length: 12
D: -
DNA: TGTGCCAGCATTACACAGGGCTACGAGCAGTACTTC
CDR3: CASITQGYEQYF

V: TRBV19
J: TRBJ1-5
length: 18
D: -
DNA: TGTGCCAGTAGTATAGATTTTGGAGGGAGTGGTAGCAATCAGCCCCAGCATTTT
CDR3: CASSIDFGGSGSNQPQHF

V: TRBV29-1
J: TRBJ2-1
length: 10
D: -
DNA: TGCAGCTGGGGAGGTAATGAGCAGTTCTTC
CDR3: CSWGGNEQFF

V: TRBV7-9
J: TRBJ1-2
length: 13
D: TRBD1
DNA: TGTGCCAGCCGCCGGGACAGGGGTTTCGGCTACACCTTC
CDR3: CASRRDRGFGYTF

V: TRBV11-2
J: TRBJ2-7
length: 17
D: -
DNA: TGTGCCAGCAGCCCCCAGGTCCTAGGACAGCCAATCTACGAGCAGTACTTC
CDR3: CASSPQVLGQPIYEQYF

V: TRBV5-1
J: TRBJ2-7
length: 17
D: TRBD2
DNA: TGCGCCAGCAGCCCCTGGGGGCAGCGGGAGGACTCCTACGAGCAGTACTTC
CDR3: CASSPWGQREDSYEQYF

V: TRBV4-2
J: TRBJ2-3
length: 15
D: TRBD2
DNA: TGTGCCAGCAGCCTACTGGGACTAGTCCTAGATACGCAGTATTTT
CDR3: CASSLLGLVLDTQYF

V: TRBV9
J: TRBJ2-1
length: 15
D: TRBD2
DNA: TGTGCCAGCAGTCGGACTAGCGGCTCCTACAATGAGCAGTTCTTC
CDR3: CASSRTSGSYNEQFF

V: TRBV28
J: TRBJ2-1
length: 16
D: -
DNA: TGTGCCAGCAGCCCCCAGGCAGCGGAGTCCTACAATGAGCAGTTCTTC
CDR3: CASSPQAAESYNEQFF

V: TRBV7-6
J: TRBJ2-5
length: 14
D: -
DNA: TGTGCCAGCAGCTTAGACACTAGACCTGGACCCCAGTACTTC
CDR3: CASSLDTRPGPQYF

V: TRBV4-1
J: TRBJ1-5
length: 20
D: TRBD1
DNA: TGCGCCAGCAGCCAAGATCCCGGGACAGTCTTAAAGGGATCTTCTCAGCCCCAGCATTTT
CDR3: CASSQDPGTVLKGSSQPQHF

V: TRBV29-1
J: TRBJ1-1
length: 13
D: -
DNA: TGCAGCGTTGAAGGGGGAGGTACCACTGAAGCTTTCTTT
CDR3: CSVEGGGTTEAFF

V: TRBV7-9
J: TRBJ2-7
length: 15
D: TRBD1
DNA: TGTGCCAGCAGCCCTGGGACAGGGATCACCTACGAGCAGTACTTC
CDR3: CASSPGTGITYEQYF

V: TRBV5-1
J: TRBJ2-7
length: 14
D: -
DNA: TGCGCCAGCAGCTTGGAGCAGGGATTCTACGAGCAGTACTTC
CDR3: CASSLEQGFYEQYF

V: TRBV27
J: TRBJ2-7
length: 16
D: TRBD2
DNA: TGTGCCAGCAGTTCCCCACTAGCGGGGGGTTACTACGAGCAGTACTTC
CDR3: CASSSPLAGGYYEQYF

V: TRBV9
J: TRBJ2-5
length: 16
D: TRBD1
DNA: TGTGCCAGCAGCGACCCTCACAGGGGGCGCGGGGAGACCCAGTACTTC
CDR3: CASSDPHRGRGETQYF

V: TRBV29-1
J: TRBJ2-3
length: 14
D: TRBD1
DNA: TGCAGCGTAGCGCGGGGACAGGGAGCAGATACGCAGTATTTT
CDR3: CSVARGQGADTQYF

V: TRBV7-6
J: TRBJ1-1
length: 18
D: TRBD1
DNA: TGTGCCAGCACCCTTAGGTCCGGGACAGGGGGTACGAACACTGAAGCTTTCTTT
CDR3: CASTLRSGTGGTNTEAFF

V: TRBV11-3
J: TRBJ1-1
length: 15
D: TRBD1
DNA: TGTGCCAGCAGCTTAGAGGGACAGGGGGACACTGAAGCTTTCTTT
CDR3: CASSLEGQGDTEAFF

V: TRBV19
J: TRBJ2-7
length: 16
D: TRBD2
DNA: TGTGCCAGTAGTTCTTCCATGAGGACTAGCGACGTGGGGCAGTACTTC
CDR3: CASSSSMRTSDVGQYF

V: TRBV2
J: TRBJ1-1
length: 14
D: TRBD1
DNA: TGTGCCAGCAGTCAGGACAGGTTGAACACTGAAGCTTTCTTT
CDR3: CASSQDRLNTEAFF

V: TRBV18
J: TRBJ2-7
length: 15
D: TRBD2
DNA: TGTGCCAGCTCCAGGCGGGAGGGGACTCACAACGAGCAGTACTTC
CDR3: CASSRREGTHNEQYF

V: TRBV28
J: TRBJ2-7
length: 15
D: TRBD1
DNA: TGTGCCAGCAGTTTTTTTGGGACAGCTCTATCCGAGCAGTACTTC
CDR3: CASSFFGTALSEQYF

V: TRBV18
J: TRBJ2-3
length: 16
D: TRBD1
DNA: TGTGCCAGCGCGCCAGGACAGGGGGCGAAGGCAGATACGCAGTATTTT
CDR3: CASAPGQGAKADTQYF

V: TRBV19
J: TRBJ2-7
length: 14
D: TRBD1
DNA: TGTGCCAGTAGTATGCTCCAGGGGGCCTACGAGCAGTACTTC
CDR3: CASSMLQGAYEQYF

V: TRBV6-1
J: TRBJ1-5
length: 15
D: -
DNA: TGTGCCAGCAGTGAAGATGCAGGGAGGCGTCAGCCCCAGCATTTT
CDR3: CASSEDAGRRQPQHF

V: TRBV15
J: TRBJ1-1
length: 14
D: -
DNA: TGTGCCACCAGCAGAACCCGGAGAGACACTGAAGCTTTCTTT
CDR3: CATSRTRRDTEAFF

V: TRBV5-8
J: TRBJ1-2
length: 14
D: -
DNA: TGTGCCAGCAGCTTGATTTTAGTGCTCTATGGCTACACCTTC
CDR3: CASSLILVLYGYTF

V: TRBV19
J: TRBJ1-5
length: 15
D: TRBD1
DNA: TGTGCCAGTAGTATGGGGACAGGTACCAATCAGCCCCAGCATTTT
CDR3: CASSMGTGTNQPQHF

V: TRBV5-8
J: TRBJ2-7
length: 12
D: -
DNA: TGTGCCAGCAGCTTGTTTGACAGGCGGCAGTACTTC
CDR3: CASSLFDRRQYF

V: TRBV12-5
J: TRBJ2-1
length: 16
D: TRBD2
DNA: TGTGCTAGTGGTTTGGTTAGCGGGGGGCTTTACAATGAGCAGTTCTTC
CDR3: CASGLVSGGLYNEQFF

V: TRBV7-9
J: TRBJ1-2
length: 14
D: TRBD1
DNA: TGTGCCAGCAGCTTACTCACAGGGGTCTATGGCTACACCTTC
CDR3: CASSLLTGVYGYTF

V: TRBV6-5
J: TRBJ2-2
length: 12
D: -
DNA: TGTGCCTCCGGAAGGAGCACCGGGGAGCTGTTTTTT
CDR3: CASGRSTGELFF

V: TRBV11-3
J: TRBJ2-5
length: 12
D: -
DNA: TGTGCCAGCAGTCCGGGGTGGGAGACCCAGTACTTC
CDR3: CASSPGWETQYF

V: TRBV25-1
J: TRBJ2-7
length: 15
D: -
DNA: TGTGCCAGCAGGGGAGGCGGGGAGGTGGGGTACGAGCAGTACTTC
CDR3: CASRGGGEVGYEQYF

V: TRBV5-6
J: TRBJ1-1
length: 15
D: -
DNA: TGTGCCAGCAGCTTGGGTCCAGGCATGAACACTGAAGCTTTCTTT
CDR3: CASSLGPGMNTEAFF

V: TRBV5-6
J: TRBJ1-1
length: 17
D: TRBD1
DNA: TGTGCCAGCAGCTCGATTCCGGACAGGGACATGAACACTGAAGCTTTCTTT
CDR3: CASSSIPDRDMNTEAFF

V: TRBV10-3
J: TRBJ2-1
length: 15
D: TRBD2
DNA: TGTGCCATCAGTGAGTGGCGGGAGGGCCTTGATGAGCAGTTCTTC
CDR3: CAISEWREGLDEQFF

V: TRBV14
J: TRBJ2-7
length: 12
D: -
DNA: TGTGCCAGCAGCCAAGATAGCTACGAGCAGTACTTC
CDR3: CASSQDSYEQYF